The present entry profiles one T cell receptor (beta chain) with its context. This sample is part of a study of blood T cell repertoires in COVID-19. Study overall: The United States, Italy and Spain supplied acute and convalescent COVID-19 samples. T cells, B-cell-depleted T cells, or PBMCs provided the cDNA or gDNA that served as material.

Original handling: Amplification from reference gene primers served as the basis for estimated nucleated cell counts. Clones were sequenced by immunoSEQ multiplex PCR, and TCRdb holds only the in-frame ones, with some missing. The V and J calls and the clone size are those of that table, but D and trimming were determined from the DNA. The data show some 170,000 clones, 81% seen once. The CDR3 runs 14 residues. The V and J ends lost 4 bases and 0 bases respectively, with 10 bases between them. Per germline, CDR1 SGHKS and CDR2 YYEKEE (reference sequence). This chain uses TRBV5-5 with TRBJ1-2; D might be TRBD1 (6 bases). The source of this sequence is a man in his sixties with active or convalescent COVID-19. Specimen: peripheral blood. The CDR3 DNA is TGTGCCAGCAGCCCCGGGACAACTAACTATGGCTACACCTTC. Its translation is CASSPGTTNYGYTF.